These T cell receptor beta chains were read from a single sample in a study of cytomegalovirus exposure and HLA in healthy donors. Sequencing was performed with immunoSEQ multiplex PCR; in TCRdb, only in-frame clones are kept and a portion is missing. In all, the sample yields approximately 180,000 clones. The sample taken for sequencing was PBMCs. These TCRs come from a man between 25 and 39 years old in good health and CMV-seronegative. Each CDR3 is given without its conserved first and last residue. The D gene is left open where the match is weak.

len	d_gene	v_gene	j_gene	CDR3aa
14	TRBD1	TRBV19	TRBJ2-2	ASSVQGGYNTGELF
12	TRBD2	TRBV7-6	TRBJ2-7	ASSLSGRGSEQY
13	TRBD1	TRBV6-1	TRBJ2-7	AHSRPGTVNYEQY
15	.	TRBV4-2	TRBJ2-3	ASSQGPRRGDADTQY
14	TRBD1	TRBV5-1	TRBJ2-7	ASTRAGTGGFGEQY
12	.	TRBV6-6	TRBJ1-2	ASTGGAGLNGYT
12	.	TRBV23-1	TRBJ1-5	ASSHSGWGQPQH
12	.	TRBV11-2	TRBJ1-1	ASSLAPPPTEAF
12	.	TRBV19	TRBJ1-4	ASSMGRGSEKLF
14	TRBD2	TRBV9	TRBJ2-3	ASSVDLAGGADTQY
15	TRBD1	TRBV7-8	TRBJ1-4	ASSLGQGVFSNEKLF
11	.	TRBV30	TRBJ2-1	AWRLWENNEQF
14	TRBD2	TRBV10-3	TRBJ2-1	AISSSGGGSYNEQF
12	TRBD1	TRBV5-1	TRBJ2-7	ASSRGQGFYEQY
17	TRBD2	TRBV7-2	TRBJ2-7	ASSHPPRASGGGYYEQY
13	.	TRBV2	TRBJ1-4	ASSTAAGVQEKLF
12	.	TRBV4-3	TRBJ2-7	ASSHARGHYEQY
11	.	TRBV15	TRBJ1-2	ATSRQQGSGYT
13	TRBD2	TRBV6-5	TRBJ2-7	ASRSRTSGSYEQY
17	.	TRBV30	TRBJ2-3	AWSGERPYTSASTDTQY
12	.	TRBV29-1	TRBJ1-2	SADSVGPNYGYT
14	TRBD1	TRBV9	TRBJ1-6	ASSVGQGTQNSPLH
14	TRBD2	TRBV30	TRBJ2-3	AWSVLSGTTSDTQY
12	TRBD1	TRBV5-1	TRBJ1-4	ASSPGQGVEKLF